Listed below are T cell receptor beta chains from one sample, sequenced in a study of blood T cells in healthy people across ages. TCRdb recomputed calls from the 5' RACE reads with MiXCR, one row per CDR3 protein. The repertoire has fewer than 2,000,000 distinct CDR3 sequences, approximately 32% of them found once; the top ten carry about 11%. The sample consisted of blood. These receptors were collected from a woman aged 30 to 39 in good health. CDR3s include the opening cysteine and the closing phenylalanine or tryptophan. D genes are given only for firm matches. Clone size is shown for a subset of rows, as once, few, many or a class of expanded clone.

clone_size j_call d_call v_call cdr3_nt cdr3_aa
NA TRBJ2-7 TRBD1 TRBV20-1 TGCAGTGCTAGAGATCTGAACAGGGGTCCCTCCTACGAGCAGTACTTC CSARDLNRGPSYEQYF
few TRBJ2-3 NA TRBV5-4 TGTGCCAGCACCTCTATGGTCGGGGGGCCTATCACAGATACGCAGTATTTT CASTSMVGGPITDTQYF
NA TRBJ2-6 TRBD1 TRBV7-3 TGTGCCAGCAGCCCCTACGGGACAGGGGCTGGGGCCAACGTCCTGACTTTC CASSPYGTGAGANVLTF
few TRBJ2-5 TRBD2 TRBV20-1 TGCAGTGCTGGAATCGGGACTAGCGAAGAGACCCAGTACTTC CSAGIGTSEETQYF
NA TRBJ2-1 TRBD1 TRBV2 TGTGCCAGCAGCAATCAGGGGGCGCGGGATGAGCAGTTCTTC CASSNQGARDEQFF
many TRBJ2-5 NA TRBV5-1 TGCGCCAGCAGCGTCCAGACAGAGAAGACCCAGTACTTC CASSVQTEKTQYF
NA TRBJ2-3 TRBD2 TRBV10-3 TGTGCCAGCAGTGAAGAGGAGCGGGGGGCAGATACGCAGTATTTT CASSEEERGADTQYF
NA TRBJ2-3 NA TRBV20-1 TGCAGTGCTAGTGGTGGGAAGACAGATACGCAGTATTTT CSASGGKTDTQYF
NA TRBJ2-3 TRBD1 TRBV12-3/TRBV12-4 TGTGCCAGCAACGTGGACAGGGGGCGAGATACGCAGTATTTT CASNVDRGRDTQYF
NA TRBJ1-2 NA TRBV29-1 TGCAGCGTTGATTCTCCTTATAACTATGGCTACACCTTC CSVDSPYNYGYTF
NA TRBJ2-1 TRBD2 TRBV6-4 TGTGCCAGCAGCCCAACCGAGACTAGCGTGGGGGATGAGCAGTTCTTC CASSPTETSVGDEQFF
NA TRBJ2-1 NA TRBV10-3 TGTGCCATCAGTGTGGGGAAAGCCCAGTACAATGAGCAGTTCTTC CAISVGKAQYNEQFF
NA TRBJ1-5 TRBD1 TRBV15 TGTGCCACCAGCGGACAGGGTCCGGGACAGCCCCAGCATTTT CATSGQGPGQPQHF
NA TRBJ2-7 TRBD2 TRBV2 TGTGCCAGCAGTGACCAGCGGGGCTACGAGCAGTACTTC CASSDQRGYEQYF
NA TRBJ1-1 NA TRBV7-2 TGTGCCAGCAGCTTAGAGGCGGGGGCTGCTTTCTTT CASSLEAGAAFF
NA TRBJ2-1 TRBD2 TRBV4-2 TGTGCCAGCAGCGGCGAGGTAGCGGGGGACCAGTTCTTC CASSGEVAGDQFF
NA TRBJ2-2 NA TRBV18 TGTGCCAGCTCACCTAGTGAAGGCGGGAACACCGGGGAGCTGTTTTTT CASSPSEGGNTGELFF
NA TRBJ2-1 TRBD2 TRBV6-5 TGTGCCAGCAGTTCGGGTAGCGGGTACAATGAGCAGTTCTTC CASSSGSGYNEQFF
NA TRBJ2-7 NA TRBV11-2 TGTGCCAGCAGCCCCGGAGTGTTAAGCAAAGCCTACGAGCAGTACTTC CASSPGVLSKAYEQYF
few TRBJ2-5 NA TRBV15 TGTGCCACCAGCAGAGATCCGGAAGAGACCCAGTACTTC CATSRDPEETQYF
few TRBJ2-7 TRBD1 TRBV12-3/TRBV12-4 TGTGCCAGCCAAAATACCGGGACAGGGGGCGAGCAGTACTTC CASQNTGTGGEQYF
many TRBJ2-1 NA TRBV6-1 TGTGCCAGCAGTGGGGTGAGTGAGCAGTTCTTC CASSGVSEQFF